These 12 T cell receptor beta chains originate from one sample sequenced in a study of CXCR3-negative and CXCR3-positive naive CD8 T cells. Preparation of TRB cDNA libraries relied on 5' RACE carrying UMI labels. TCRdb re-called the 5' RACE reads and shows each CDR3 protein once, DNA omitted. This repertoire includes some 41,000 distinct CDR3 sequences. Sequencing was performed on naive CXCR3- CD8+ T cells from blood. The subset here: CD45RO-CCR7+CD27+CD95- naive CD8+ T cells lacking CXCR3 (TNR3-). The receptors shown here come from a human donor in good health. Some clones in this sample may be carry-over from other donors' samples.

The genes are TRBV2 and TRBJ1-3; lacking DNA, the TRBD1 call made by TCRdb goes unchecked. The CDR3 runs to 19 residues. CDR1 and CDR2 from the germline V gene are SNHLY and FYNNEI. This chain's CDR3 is CASRSGPMPGSNTGNTIYF.

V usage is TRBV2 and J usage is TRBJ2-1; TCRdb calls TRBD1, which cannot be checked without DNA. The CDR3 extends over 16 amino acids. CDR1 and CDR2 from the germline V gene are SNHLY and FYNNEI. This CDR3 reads CASTLSGTGGRNEQFF.

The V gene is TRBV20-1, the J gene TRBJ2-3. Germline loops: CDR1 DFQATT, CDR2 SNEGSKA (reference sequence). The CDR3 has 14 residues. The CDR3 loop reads CSATESASTDTQYF.

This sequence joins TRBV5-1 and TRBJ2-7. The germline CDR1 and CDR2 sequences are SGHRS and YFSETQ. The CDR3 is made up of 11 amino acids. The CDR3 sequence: CASSLGHEQYF.

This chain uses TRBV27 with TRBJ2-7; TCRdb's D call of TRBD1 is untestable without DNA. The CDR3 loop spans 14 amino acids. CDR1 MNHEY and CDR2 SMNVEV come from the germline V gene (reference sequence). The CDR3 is CASRPLTGFHEQYF.

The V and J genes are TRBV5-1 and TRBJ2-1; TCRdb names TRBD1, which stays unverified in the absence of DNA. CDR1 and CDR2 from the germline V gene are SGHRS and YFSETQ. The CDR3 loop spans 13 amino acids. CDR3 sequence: CASRGGGYNEQFF.

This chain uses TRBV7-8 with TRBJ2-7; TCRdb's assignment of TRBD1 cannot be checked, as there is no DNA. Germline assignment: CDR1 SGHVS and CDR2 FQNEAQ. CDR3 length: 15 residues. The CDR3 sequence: CASSSPGGGHYEQYF.

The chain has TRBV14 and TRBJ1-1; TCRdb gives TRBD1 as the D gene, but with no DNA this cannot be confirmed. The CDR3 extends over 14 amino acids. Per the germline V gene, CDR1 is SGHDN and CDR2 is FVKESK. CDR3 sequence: CASSQERGMTEAFF.

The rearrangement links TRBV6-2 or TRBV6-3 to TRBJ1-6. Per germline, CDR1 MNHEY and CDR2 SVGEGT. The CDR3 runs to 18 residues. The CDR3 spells CASSYNDDNWVMDSPLHF.

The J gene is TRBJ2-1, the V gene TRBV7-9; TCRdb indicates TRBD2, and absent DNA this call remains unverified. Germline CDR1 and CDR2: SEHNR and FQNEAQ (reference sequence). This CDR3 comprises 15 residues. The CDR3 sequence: CASSGLAGGGNEQFF.

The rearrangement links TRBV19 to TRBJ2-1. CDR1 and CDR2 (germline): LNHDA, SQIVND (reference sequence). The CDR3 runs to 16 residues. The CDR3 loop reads CASSIGDMEPYNEQFF.

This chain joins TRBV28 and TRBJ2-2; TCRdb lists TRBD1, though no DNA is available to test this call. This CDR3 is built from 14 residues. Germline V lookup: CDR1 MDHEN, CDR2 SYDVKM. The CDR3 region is CASRAGDYTGELFF.